This entry lists 3 T cell receptor beta chains sequenced from one sample in a study of spatial heterogeneity in lung cancer. TCRdb redid the calling of the 5' RACE reads with MiXCR, one entry per CDR3 protein. The sample carries around 15,000 distinct CDR3 sequences, 3.6% recorded once. Time point specified: sample taken at primary tumor resection. The sequences come from normal lung tissue next to the tumor, collected at surgery. Receptors were obtained from a male donor with early-stage non-small cell lung cancer.

This clonotype is medium-sized in the sample. This beta chain came through as a stray read in a library set up for alpha chains, and its size says little. The J gene is TRBJ1-2, the V gene TRBV5-1; 8 bases map to TRBD1. V lost 0 bases to trimming and J lost 4 bases; unmatched junction nucleotides: 5. Germline lookup yields CDR1 SGHRS and CDR2 YFSETQ. The CDR3 has 15 amino acids. The CDR3 region has the DNA TGCGCCAGCAGCTTGGGACAGGGGTTTGTCTATGGCTACACCTTC. This sequence encodes CASSLGQGFVYGYTF.

In this sample, this clonotype turned up many times. This beta chain is a stray read from a library made for alpha chains; its abundance is not meaningful. The V call is TRBV11-2, the J call TRBJ2-5; 9 positions match TRBD2. CDR1 and CDR2 from the germline V gene are SGHAT and FQNNGV. The CDR3 loop spans 15 amino acids. The V gene end was trimmed by 1 base and the J gene end by 3 bases; junction bases not matched to a gene: 3. CDR3 region: CASSLASSGKETQYF. The DNA of the CDR3 is TGTGCCAGCAGCTTAGCGTCTAGCGGGAAAGAGACCCAGTACTTC.

This clonotype appeared many times. The library was prepared for alpha chains; this beta chain is a stray read, so its frequency means little. This chain uses TRBV18 with TRBJ2-2; 7 bases are a match to TRBD2. The V and J ends lost 11 bases and 3 bases, in that order; junction bases with no gene match: 9. The CDR3 sequence is 14 residues long. CDR1 KGHSH and CDR2 LQKENI come from the germline V gene. CDR3 protein: CAAGAGSDTGELFF. In DNA, the CDR3 is TGTGCCGCCGGAGCGGGGAGCGACACCGGGGAGCTGTTTTTT.